Given below is one T cell receptor (beta chain) in context. This clonotype was counted between two and nine times. Its binding antigen is unknown. Qualities for individual bases were not recorded, and no much larger clone is one base off. This record belongs to a study of response to subunit inactivated influenza vaccine (dated by TCRdb to between 2018 and 2020). In the study overall: The study used deep quantitative T cell receptor repertoire profiling to track responses to a trivalent subunit inactivated influenza vaccine. The full study reports these points: According to the authors, only a limited number of new T cells may be recruited by each seasonal influenza vaccination.

Including the terminal cysteine and phenylalanine, the CDR3 comprises 19 residues. The entry retains the CDR3 DNA only, 57 bases that are in frame from base 1. The V end gives up 0 bases and the J end 5 bases, leaving 10 bases in the junction not matched to a gene. As encoded in the germline V gene (reference sequence), CDR1 is LNHNV while CDR2 is YYDKDF. Libraries came from RT-PCR. Sequencing relied on an Illumina HiSeq 2500. The public reads were reanalyzed by TCRdb: fastp trimming at Q25, MiXCR alignment, in-frame beta chains only. Every distinct CDR3 protein forms one entry, paired with its most common genes and DNA. The sample table contains around 790,000 distinct CDR3 sequences; only one count was recorded for over 20% of them. The ten largest clones take up roughly a tenth of the sample.

This TCR was sampled from a man over 45 who received an inactivated influenza vaccine. Donor details come from another sample of the same person, matched by shared clones. The chain links TRBV15 with TRBJ2-5, and TRBD2 aligns with 15 junction nucleotides. Sequenced material: PBMCs from blood, taken around 5 days after vaccination. The CDR3 in this case is CATSRDLWTSGRAVETQYF. The sequenced DNA: TGTGCCACCAGCAGAGATCTTTGGACTAGCGGGAGGGCCGTGGAGACCCAGTACTTC.